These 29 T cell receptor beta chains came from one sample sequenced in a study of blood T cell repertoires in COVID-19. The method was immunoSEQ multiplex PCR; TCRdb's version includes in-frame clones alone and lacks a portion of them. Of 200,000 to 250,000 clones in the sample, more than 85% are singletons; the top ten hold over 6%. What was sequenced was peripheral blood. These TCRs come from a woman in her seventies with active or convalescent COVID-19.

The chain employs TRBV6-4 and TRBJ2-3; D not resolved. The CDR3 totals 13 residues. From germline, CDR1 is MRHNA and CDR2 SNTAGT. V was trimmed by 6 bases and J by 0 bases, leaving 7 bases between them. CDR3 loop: CASSSQSTDTQYF. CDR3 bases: TGTGCCAGCAGCTCACAGAGCACAGATACGCAGTATTTT.

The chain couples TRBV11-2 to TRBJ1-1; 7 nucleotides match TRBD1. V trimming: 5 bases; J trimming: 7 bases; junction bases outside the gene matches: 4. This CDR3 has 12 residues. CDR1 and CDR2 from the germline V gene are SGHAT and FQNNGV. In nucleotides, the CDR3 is TGTGCCAGCAGCAAACGACAGGGTGAAGCTTTCTTT. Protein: CASSKRQGEAFF.

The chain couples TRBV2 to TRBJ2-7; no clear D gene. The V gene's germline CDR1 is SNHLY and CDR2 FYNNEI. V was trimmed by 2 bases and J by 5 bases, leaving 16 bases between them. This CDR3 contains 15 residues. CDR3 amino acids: CASSETSGKFNEQYF. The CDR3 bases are TGTGCCAGCAGTGAAACGTCAGGTAAATTCAACGAGCAGTACTTC.

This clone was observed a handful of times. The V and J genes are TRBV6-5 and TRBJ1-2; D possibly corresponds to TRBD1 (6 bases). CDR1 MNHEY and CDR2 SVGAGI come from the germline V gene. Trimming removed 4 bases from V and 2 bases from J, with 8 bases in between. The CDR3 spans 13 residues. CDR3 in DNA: TGTGCCAGCAGTTTCCAGGGGAACTATGGCTACACCTTC. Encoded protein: CASSFQGNYGYTF.

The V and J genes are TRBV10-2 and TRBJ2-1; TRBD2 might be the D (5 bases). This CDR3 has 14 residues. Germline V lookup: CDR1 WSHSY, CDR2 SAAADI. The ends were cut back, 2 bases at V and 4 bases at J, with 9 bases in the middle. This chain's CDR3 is CASSEGLRYNEQFF. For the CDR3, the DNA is TGCGCCAGCAGTGAGGGACTTCGTTACAATGAGCAGTTCTTC.

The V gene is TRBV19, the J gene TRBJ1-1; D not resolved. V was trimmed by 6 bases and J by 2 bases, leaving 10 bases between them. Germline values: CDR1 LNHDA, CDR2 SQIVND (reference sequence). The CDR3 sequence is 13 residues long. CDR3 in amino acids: CASSPTVNTEAFF. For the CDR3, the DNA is TGTGCCAGTAGCCCCACAGTAAACACTGAAGCTTTCTTT.

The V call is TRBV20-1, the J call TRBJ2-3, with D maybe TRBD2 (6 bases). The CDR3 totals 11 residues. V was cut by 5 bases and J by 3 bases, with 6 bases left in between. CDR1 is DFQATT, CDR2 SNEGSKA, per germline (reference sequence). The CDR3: CSARGTDTQYF. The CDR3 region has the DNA TGCAGTGCTCGGGGGACAGATACGCAGTATTTT.

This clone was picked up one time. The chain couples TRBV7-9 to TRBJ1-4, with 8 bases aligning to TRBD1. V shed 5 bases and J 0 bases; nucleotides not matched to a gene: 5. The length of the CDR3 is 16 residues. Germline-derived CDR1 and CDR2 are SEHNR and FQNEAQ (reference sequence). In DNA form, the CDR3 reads TGTGCCAGCAGCCCTCCGGGACAGGCAACTAATGAAAAACTGTTTTTT. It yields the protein CASSPPGQATNEKLFF.

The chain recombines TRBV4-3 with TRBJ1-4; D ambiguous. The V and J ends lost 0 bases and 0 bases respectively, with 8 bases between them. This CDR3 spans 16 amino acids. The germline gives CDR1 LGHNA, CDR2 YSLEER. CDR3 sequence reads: CASSQDLGPTNEKLFF. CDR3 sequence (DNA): TGCGCCAGCAGCCAAGATCTGGGCCCAACTAATGAAAAACTGTTTTTT.

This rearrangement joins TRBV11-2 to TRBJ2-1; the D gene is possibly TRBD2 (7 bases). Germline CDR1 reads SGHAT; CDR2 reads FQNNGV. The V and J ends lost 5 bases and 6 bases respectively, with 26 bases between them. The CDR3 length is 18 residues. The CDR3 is CASSVRGGLASWGNEQFF. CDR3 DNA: TGTGCCAGCAGCGTTAGGGGGGGGTTGGCTAGCTGGGGCAATGAGCAGTTCTTC.

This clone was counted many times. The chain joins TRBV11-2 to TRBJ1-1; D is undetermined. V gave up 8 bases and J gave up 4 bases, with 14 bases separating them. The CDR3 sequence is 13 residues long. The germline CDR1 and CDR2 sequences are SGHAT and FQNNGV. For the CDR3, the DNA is TGTGCCAGCCCTACAGCTTTAGGCACTGAAGCTTTCTTT. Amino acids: CASPTALGTEAFF. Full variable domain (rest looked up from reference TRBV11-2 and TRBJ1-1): EAGVAQSPRYKIIEKRQSVAFWCNPISGHATLYWYQQILGQGPKLLIQFQNNGVVDDSQLPKDRFSAERLKGVDSTLKIQPAKLEDSAVYLCASPTALGTEAFFGQGTRLTVV.

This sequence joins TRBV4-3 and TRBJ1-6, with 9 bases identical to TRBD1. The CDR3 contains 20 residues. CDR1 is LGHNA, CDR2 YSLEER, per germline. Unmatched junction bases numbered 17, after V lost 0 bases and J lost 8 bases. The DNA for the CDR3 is TGCGCCAGCAGCCAAGATTGGTCGGGACAGGGCGTCGGTCCATATTCACCCCTCCACTTT. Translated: CASSQDWSGQGVGPYSPLHF.

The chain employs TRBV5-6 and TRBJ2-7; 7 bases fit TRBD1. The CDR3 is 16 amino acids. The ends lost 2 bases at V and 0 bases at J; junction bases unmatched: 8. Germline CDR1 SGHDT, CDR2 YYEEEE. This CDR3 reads CASSFPAGTVSYEQYF. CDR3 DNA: TGTGCCAGCAGCTTCCCAGCCGGGACAGTCTCCTACGAGCAGTACTTC.

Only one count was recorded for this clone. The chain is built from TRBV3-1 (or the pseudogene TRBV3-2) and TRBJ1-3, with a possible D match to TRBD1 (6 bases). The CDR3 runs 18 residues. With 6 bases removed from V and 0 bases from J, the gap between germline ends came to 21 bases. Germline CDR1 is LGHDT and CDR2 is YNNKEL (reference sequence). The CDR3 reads CASSLDRLTPNSGNTIYF. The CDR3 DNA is TGTGCCAGCAGTCTGGACAGACTAACCCCTAACTCTGGAAACACCATATATTTT.

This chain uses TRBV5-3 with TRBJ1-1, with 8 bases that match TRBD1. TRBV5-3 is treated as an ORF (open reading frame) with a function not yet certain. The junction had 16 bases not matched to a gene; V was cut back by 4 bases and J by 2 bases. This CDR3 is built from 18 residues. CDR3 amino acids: CARSRPGGAPFSNTEAFF. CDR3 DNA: TGTGCCAGAAGCAGGCCAGGGGGCGCCCCGTTTAGTAACACTGAAGCTTTCTTT.

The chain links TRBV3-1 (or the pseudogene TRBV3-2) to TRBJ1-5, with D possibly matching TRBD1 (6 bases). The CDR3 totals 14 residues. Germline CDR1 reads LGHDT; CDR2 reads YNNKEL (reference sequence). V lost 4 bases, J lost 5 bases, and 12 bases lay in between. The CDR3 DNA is TGTGCCAGCAGCCCTAGGACAGTCTATCAGCCCCAGCATTTT. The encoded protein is CASSPRTVYQPQHF.

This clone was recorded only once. CDR3 sequence: CASRIRGTSNQPQHF. For the CDR3, the DNA is TGTGCCAGCAGAATTAGGGGAACCAGCAATCAGCCCCAGCATTTT. The chain employs TRBV6-5 and TRBJ1-5; the D gene is possibly TRBD1 (5 bases). This CDR3 comprises 15 residues. The V end lost 6 bases, the J end lost 1 base, and 13 bases lay between the germline ends. Germline V gene lookup returns CDR1 MNHEY and CDR2 SVGAGI.

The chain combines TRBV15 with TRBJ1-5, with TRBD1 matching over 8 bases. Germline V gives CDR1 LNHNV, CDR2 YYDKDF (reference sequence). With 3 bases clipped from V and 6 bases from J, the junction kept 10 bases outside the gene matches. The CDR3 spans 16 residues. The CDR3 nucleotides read TGTGCCACCAGCAGGTACTTTCCAGGGGGCCGTCAGCCCCAGCATTTT. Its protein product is CATSRYFPGGRQPQHF. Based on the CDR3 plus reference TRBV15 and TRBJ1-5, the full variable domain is DAMVIQNPRYQVTQFGKPVTLSCSQTLNHNVMYWYQQKSSQAPKLLFHYYDKDFNNEADTPDNFQSRRPNTSFCFLDIRSPGLGDTAMYLCATSRYFPGGRQPQHFGDGTRLSIL.

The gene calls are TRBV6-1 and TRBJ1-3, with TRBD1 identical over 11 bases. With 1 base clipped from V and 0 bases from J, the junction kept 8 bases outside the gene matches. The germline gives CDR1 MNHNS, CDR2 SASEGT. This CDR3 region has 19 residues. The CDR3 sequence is CASSEVSGTGGFSGNTIYF. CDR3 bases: TGTGCCAGCAGTGAAGTGTCGGGGACAGGGGGTTTCTCTGGAAACACCATATATTTT.

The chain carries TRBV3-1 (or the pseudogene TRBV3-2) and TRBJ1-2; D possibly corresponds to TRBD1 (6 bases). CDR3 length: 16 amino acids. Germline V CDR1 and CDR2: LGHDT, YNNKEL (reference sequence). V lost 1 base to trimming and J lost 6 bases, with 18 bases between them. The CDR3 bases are TGTGCCAGCAGCCAAGGAGGCTTGACAGGCCAACATGGCTACACCTTC. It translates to CASSQGGLTGQHGYTF.

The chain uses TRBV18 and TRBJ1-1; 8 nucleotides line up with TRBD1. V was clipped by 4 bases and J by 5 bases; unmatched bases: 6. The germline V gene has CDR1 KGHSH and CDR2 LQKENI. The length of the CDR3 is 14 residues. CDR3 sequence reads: CASSLQTGATEAFF. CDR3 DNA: TGTGCCAGCTCACTACAGACAGGGGCAACTGAAGCTTTCTTT. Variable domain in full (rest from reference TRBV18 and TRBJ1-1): NAGVMQNPRHLVRRRGQEARLRCSPMKGHSHVYWYRQLPEEGLKFMVYLQKENIIDESGMPKERFSAEFPKEGPSILRIQQVVRGDSAAYFCASSLQTGATEAFFGQGTRLTVV.

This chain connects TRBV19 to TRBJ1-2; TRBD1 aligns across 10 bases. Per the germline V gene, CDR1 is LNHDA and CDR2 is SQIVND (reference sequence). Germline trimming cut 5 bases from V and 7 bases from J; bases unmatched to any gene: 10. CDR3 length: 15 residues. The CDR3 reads CASSPPGQGLRGYTF. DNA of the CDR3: TGTGCCAGTAGTCCGCCGGGACAGGGGCTTCGTGGCTACACCTTC. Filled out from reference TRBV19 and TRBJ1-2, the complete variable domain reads DGGITQSPKYLFRKEGQNVTLSCEQNLNHDAMYWYRQDPGQGLRLIYYSQIVNDFQKGDIAEGYSVSREKKESFPLTVTSAQKNPTAFYLCASSPPGQGLRGYTFGSGTRLTVV.

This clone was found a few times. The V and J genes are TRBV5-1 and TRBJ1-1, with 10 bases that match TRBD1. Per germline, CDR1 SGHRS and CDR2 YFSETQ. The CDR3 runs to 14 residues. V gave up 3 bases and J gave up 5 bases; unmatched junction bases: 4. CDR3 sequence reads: CASSSTGGGTEAFF. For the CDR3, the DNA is TGCGCCAGCAGCTCGACAGGGGGCGGGACTGAAGCTTTCTTT.

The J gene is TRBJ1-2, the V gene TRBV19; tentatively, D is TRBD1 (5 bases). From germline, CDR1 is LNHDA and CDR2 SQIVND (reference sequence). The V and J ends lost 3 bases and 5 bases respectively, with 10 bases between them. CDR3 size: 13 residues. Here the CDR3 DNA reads TGTGCCAGTAGTATGGGGCAGAGTTATGGCTACACCTTC. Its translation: CASSMGQSYGYTF. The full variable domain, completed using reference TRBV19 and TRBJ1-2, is DGGITQSPKYLFRKEGQNVTLSCEQNLNHDAMYWYRQDPGQGLRLIYYSQIVNDFQKGDIAEGYSVSREKKESFPLTVTSAQKNPTAFYLCASSMGQSYGYTFGSGTRLTVV.

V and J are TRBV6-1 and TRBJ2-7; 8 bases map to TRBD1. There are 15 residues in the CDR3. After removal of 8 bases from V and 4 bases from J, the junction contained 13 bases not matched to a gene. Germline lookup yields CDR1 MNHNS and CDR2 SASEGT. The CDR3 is CASLSTGTGPYEQYF. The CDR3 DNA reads TGTGCCAGCCTATCGACCGGGACAGGCCCGTACGAGCAGTACTTC.

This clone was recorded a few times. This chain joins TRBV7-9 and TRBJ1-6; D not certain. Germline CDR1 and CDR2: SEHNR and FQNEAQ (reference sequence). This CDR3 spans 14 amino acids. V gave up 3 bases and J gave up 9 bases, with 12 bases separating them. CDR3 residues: CASSLPGNGSPLHF. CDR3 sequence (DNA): TGTGCCAGCAGCTTGCCGGGGAACGGTTCACCCCTCCACTTT.

DNA for the CDR3: TGTGCCAGCAGCACTCGGGACAGGCAGCCCCAGCATTTT. Its translation: CASSTRDRQPQHF. V usage is TRBV9 and J usage is TRBJ1-5; 8 nucleotides match TRBD1. Trimming removed 4 bases from V and 7 bases from J; junction bases left unmatched: 4. The CDR3 length is 13 residues. Germline values: CDR1 SGDLS, CDR2 YYNGEE.

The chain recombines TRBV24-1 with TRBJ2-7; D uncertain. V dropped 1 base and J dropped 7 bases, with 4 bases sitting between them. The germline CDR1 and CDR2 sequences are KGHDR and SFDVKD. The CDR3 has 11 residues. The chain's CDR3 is CATSDLIEQYF. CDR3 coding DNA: TGTGCCACCAGTGATTTAATAGAGCAGTACTTC.

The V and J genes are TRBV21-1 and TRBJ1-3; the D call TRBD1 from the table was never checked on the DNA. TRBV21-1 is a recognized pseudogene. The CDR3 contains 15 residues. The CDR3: CASSKRGTDGSTIYF. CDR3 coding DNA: TGTGCCAGCAGCAAAAGGGGGACAGATGGGAGCACCATATATTTT.